This paragraph reports one T cell receptor beta chain. The assay was immunoSEQ multiplex PCR, and TCRdb's table has in-frame clones only and misses some. The repertoire consists of under 200,000 clones, with 65% to 85% occurring once and the leading ten covering 3.5% to 4%. Participants spanned ages 18 to 89 years and resided in over 20 US areas. Grouping used clinical history reported by participants in a survey and questionnaire. This sample stems from a study of blood T cell repertoires in COVID-19. Study-level information: PBMCs, B-cell-depleted T cells, or T cells provided the cDNA or gDNA that made up the material.

V trimming: 4 bases; J trimming: 5 bases; junction bases outside the gene matches: 19. CDR3 length equals 19 residues. Germline CDR1 SGHRS, CDR2 YFSETQ. This clonotype was obtained from a woman between 50 and 59 years old in a cohort exposed to, infected with or recovered from COVID-19 (not recorded which). The chain is built from TRBV5-1 and TRBJ2-1; 9 bases map to TRBD2. Sequencing input: PBMCs or T cells enriched from blood (not recorded which). This CDR3 is CASSPSPGLAGNLNNEQFF. The CDR3 DNA follows: TGCGCCAGCAGCCCCAGCCCAGGGCTAGCGGGGAACTTAAACAATGAGCAGTTCTTC.